Presented here are 15 T cell receptor beta chains from one specimen sequenced in a study of molecular identifiers for immune sequencing clone quantification. Using its own MiXCR run on the PCR reads, TCRdb lists one record per CDR3 protein. The sample has 70,000 to 95,000 distinct CDR3 sequences, under 20% seen once. The sequenced sample consisted of naive CD8+ T cells from blood, with Jurkat cell RNA spiked in. Described subset: FACS-sorted CD8+CD4-CCR7+CD45RA+ naive T cells. Source of these receptors: a human donor in good health. Some libraries in this study had Jurkat cell RNA spiked in.

Worth noting for this clonotype: Just one base apart from a much larger clone, this may be a read error. This chain joins TRBV27 and TRBJ1-1; D remains unclear. CDR1 MNHEY and CDR2 SMNVEV come from the germline V gene (reference sequence). CDR3 length equals 14 residues. The CDR3, as DNA: TGTGCCGGCAGAACGTCACCTGAGAACACTGAAGCTTTCTTT. It translates to CAGRTSPENTEAFF.

This clonotype came up many times. V usage is TRBV12-3 or TRBV12-4 and J usage is TRBJ1-2; no definite D call. This CDR3 spans 14 amino acids. Trimming took off 2 bases at V and 1 base at J, with 8 bases between the two ends. The CDR3 DNA follows: TGTGCCAGCAGTTTATCGGCTGATAACTATGGCTACACCTTC. It encodes CASSLSADNYGYTF.

The sample holds many counts of this clonotype. The gene calls are TRBV6-5 and TRBJ2-7; a weak D match, TRBD2 (5 bases). The CDR3 totals 13 residues. The V gene lost 0 bases and the J gene lost 6 bases, with 9 bases spanning the gap. Per the germline V gene, CDR1 is MNHEY and CDR2 is SVGAGI. The CDR3: CASSYSATSEQYF. CDR3 DNA: TGTGCCAGCAGTTACTCGGCCACTAGCGAGCAGTACTTC.

This clonotype appeared many times. The rearrangement joins TRBV19 to TRBJ1-1; D is unclear. V was clipped by 2 bases and J by 5 bases, with 9 bases between them. The CDR3 totals 13 residues. Germline V gives CDR1 LNHDA, CDR2 SQIVND (reference sequence). This CDR3 is CASSISVETEAFF. The CDR3 bases are TGTGCCAGTAGTATATCCGTCGAGACTGAAGCTTTCTTT.

This clonotype was counted at least ten times. The V and J genes are TRBV4-3 and TRBJ2-1; D may be TRBD1 (5 bases). Germline-derived CDR1 and CDR2 are LGHNA and YSLEER. Trimming removed 0 bases at V and 3 bases at J, with 9 bases between. The CDR3 has 15 amino acids. In DNA form, the CDR3 reads TGCGCCAGCAGCCAAGACAGGGTCGACTACAATGAGCAGTTCTTC. This encodes CASSQDRVDYNEQFF.

This clonotype was seen more than once but under ten times. J is TRBJ2-1 and V is TRBV4-1, with D unresolved. V was shortened by 0 bases and J by 3 bases, with 6 bases between the two germline ends. Germline assignment: CDR1 MGHRA and CDR2 YSYEKL. The CDR3 runs 14 residues. The CDR3 here is CASSQEGDYNEQFF. DNA for the CDR3: TGCGCCAGCAGCCAAGAAGGAGACTACAATGAGCAGTTCTTC.

With respect to this clonotype: A much larger clonotype is one base distant, so this may be a read error. The chain carries TRBV7-9 and TRBJ1-1, with D hard to call. Germline V gives CDR1 SEHNR, CDR2 FQNEAQ (reference sequence). The V and J ends lost 1 base and 4 bases respectively, with 10 bases between them. The CDR3 consists of 14 residues. DNA for the CDR3: TGTGCCAGCAGCTTAGAGTGGAAGATCACTGAAGCTTTCTTT. Encoded protein: CASSLEWKITEAFF. Drawing the rest from reference TRBV7-9 and TRBJ1-1, the complete variable domain is DTGVSQNPRHKITKRGQNVTFRCDPISEHNRLYWYRQTLGQGPEFLTYFQNEAQLEKSRLLSDRFSAERPKGSFSTLEIQRTEQGDSAMYLCASSLEWKITEAFFGQGTRLTVV.

This clonotype was seen ten or more times. This chain uses TRBV7-2 with TRBJ1-1, with D tentatively TRBD1 (5 bases). There are 14 residues in the CDR3. The V end was cut by 2 bases, the J end by 6 bases, with 13 bases between. Germline-derived CDR1 and CDR2 are SGHTA and FQGNSA. The CDR3 nucleotides are TGTGCCAGCAGCTTAAGCCAGGGATTCGCTGAAGCTTTCTTT. As protein: CASSLSQGFAEAFF.

This clonotype was counted at least ten times. V usage is TRBV19 and J usage is TRBJ2-7; D is uncertain. Germline lookup yields CDR1 LNHDA and CDR2 SQIVND (reference sequence). The V end was cut by 5 bases, the J end by 2 bases, with 10 bases between. CDR3 size: 13 residues. DNA of the CDR3: TGTGCCAGTAGTTCGACTGTCACCTACGAGCAGTACTTC. Its protein product is CASSSTVTYEQYF.

Concerning this clonotype: A much more abundant neighbour one base away suggests this may be a read error. This chain uses TRBV5-5 with TRBJ2-7; TRBD2 matches 7 bases. In germline, CDR1 is SGHKS, CDR2 YYEKEE (reference sequence). The CDR3 has 12 residues. The CDR3 coding sequence is TGTGTCAGCGGAGCCCCCGGGAGGGAGCAGTACTTC. Its protein is CVSGAPGREQYF.

This clonotype was recorded at least ten times. The V call is TRBV7-8, the J call TRBJ2-1; D is perhaps TRBD2 (6 bases). V lost 4 bases, J lost 5 bases, and 9 bases lay in between. Germline V gene lookup returns CDR1 SGHVS and CDR2 FQNEAQ. The CDR3 length is 13 residues. In nucleotides, the CDR3 is TGTGCCAGCAGCTCAGCGGGTCACAATGAGCAGTTCTTC. It encodes CASSSAGHNEQFF.

This clonotype has just a few counts. Possible read error: a much larger clone is one base away. The chain is built from TRBV27 and TRBJ2-4, with 11 bases lining up with TRBD2. Germline CDR1 and CDR2: MNHEY and SMNVEV (reference sequence). This CDR3 has 17 residues. CDR3 DNA: TGTGCCAGCAGTTTATCAGTAGGTACTAGCGGGAGTTCGTCTCAGTGCTTC. It is translated as CASSLSVGTSGSSSQCF.

This clonotype was seen just once. Being one base from a much bigger clone, this may be a read error. Because it lacks the conserved phenylalanine or tryptophan at the end, this CDR3 is likely a read error. V gene TRBV4-3 combines with J gene TRBJ2-3; D remains unclear. CDR1 is LGHNA, CDR2 YSLEER, per germline. CDR3 length: 14 residues. Deletions cut 0 bases from V and 1 base from J, with 5 bases between. The CDR3 region is CASSQDQGTDTQYL. For the CDR3, the DNA is TGCGCCAGCAGCCAAGACCAGGGCACAGATACGCAGTATCTT.

This rearrangement joins TRBV30 to TRBJ2-1; D remains ambiguous. The V end lost 4 bases, the J end lost 3 bases, and 10 bases lay between the germline ends. The CDR3 has 13 residues. Germline CDR1 is GTSNPN and CDR2 is SVGIG (reference sequence). The DNA for the CDR3 is TGTGCCTGGATACCAACAGTCTACAATGAGCAGTTCTTC. It codes for CAWIPTVYNEQFF. The full variable domain, its missing parts supplied by reference TRBV30 and TRBJ2-1, is SQTIHQWPATLVQPVGSPLSLECTVEGTSNPNLYWYRQAAGRGLQLLFYSVGIGQISSEVPQNLSASRPQDRQFILSSKKLLLSDSGFYLCAWIPTVYNEQFFGPGTRLTVL.

This clonotype was seen at least ten times. V usage is TRBV12-3 or TRBV12-4 and J usage is TRBJ2-2; D gene uncertain. CDR3 length: 13 residues. V shed 5 bases and J shed 6 bases, with 10 bases lying between them. CDR3 sequence reads: CASSETPAGELFF. The CDR3 DNA reads TGTGCCAGCAGTGAGACGCCAGCCGGGGAGCTGTTTTTT.